This is a list of T cell receptor beta chains from one sample in a study of T cell changes during pregnancy in multiple sclerosis. TCRdb keeps only in-frame clones here, not all; method: immunoSEQ multiplex PCR. The sample has around 86,000 clones, around 93% seen once. The specimen was peripheral blood, collected in the first trimester of pregnancy. The receptors come from a female donor with multiple sclerosis, enrolled in a pregnancy study. Both conserved end residues are part of each CDR3. The D gene is left open where the match is weak. Rows give clone size only sometimes, using once, few, many, or a class for an expanded clone.

15	TRBV6-5	TRBJ1-1	TRBD1	once	CASSSTNRGPTEAFF	TGTGCCAGCAGTTCGACGAACAGGGGGCCCACTGAAGCTTTCTTT
15	TRBV15	TRBJ2-7	-	-	CATSLTDSSSYEQYF	TGTGCCACCAGCCTGACGGACAGTTCCTCCTACGAGCAGTACTTC
15	TRBV7-9	TRBJ2-1	TRBD2	-	CASSRTSGRNNEQFF	TGTGCCAGCAGCCGGACTAGCGGGAGAAACAATGAGCAGTTCTTC
16	TRBV29-1	TRBJ2-7	TRBD2	-	CSVGRLAGGSSYEQYF	TGCAGCGTTGGACGGCTAGCGGGGGGAAGCTCCTACGAGCAGTACTTC
15	TRBV10-3	TRBJ2-2	-	-	CATEAGGPAGGELFF	TGTGCCACCGAGGCTGGGGGCCCCGCGGGCGGGGAGCTGTTTTTT
14	TRBV5-1	TRBJ1-1	-	-	CASSLGGGNTEAFF	TGCGCCAGCAGCTTGGGAGGGGGGAACACTGAAGCTTTCTTT
15	TRBV9	TRBJ2-1	TRBD1	-	CASSLHRGVDNEQFF	TGTGCCAGCAGCCTACACAGGGGTGTGGACAATGAGCAGTTCTTC
15	TRBV11-2	TRBJ2-7	TRBD1	-	CASSTGGSFYREQYF	TGTGCCAGCAGCACAGGGGGGAGTTTCTATCGGGAGCAGTACTTC
17	TRBV7-9	TRBJ1-5	TRBD1	-	CASSFGQGVAANQPQHF	TGTGCCAGCAGCTTTGGACAGGGTGTTGCCGCCAATCAGCCCCAGCATTTT
16	TRBV5-8	TRBJ2-1	-	-	CASSPVGTGPTREQFF	TGTGCCAGCAGCCCAGTAGGAACAGGGCCCACTCGGGAGCAGTTCTTC
13	TRBV30	TRBJ2-7	-	-	CAWSVVSPGEQYF	TGTGCCTGGAGTGTAGTATCCCCGGGTGAGCAGTACTTC
15	TRBV6-5	TRBJ2-1	TRBD2	-	CASSFVTSGVGEQFF	TGTGCCAGCAGTTTTGTTACTAGCGGGGTCGGTGAGCAGTTCTTC
15	TRBV4-2	TRBJ2-7	-	-	CASSQVGGSPHEQYF	TGTGCCAGCAGCCAGGTAGGAGGGAGTCCCCACGAGCAGTACTTC
15	TRBV9	TRBJ2-3	TRBD2	-	CASSVRLASTDTQYF	TGTGCCAGCAGCGTGAGACTAGCGAGCACAGATACGCAGTATTTT
17	TRBV18	TRBJ2-3	TRBD2	-	CASSPLGLAGGTDTQYF	TGTGCCAGCTCACCACTCGGACTAGCGGGCGGCACAGATACGCAGTATTTT
13	TRBV19	TRBJ1-1	-	once	CASTMTATGEAFF	TGTGCCAGTACCATGACGGCGACAGGTGAAGCTTTCTTT
15	TRBV4-2	TRBJ2-1	-	-	CASSPELQPYNEQFF	TGTGCCAGCAGCCCGGAACTACAACCCTACAATGAGCAGTTCTTC